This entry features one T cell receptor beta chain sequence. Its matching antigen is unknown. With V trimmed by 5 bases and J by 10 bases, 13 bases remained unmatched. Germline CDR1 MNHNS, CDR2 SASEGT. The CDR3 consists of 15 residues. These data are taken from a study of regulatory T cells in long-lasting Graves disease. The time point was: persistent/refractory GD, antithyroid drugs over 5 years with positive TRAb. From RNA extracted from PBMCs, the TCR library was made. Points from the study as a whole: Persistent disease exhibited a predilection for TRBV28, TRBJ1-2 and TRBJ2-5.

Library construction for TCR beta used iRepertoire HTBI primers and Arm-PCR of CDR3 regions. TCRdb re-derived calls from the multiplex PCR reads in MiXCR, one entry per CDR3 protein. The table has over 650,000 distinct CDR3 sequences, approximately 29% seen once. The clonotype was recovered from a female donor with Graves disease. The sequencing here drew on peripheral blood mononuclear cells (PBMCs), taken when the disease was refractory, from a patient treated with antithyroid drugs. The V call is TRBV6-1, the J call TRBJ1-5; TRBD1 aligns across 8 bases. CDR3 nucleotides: TGTGCCAGCAGTCCAACCCGGACAGGGTATCGACCCCAGCATTTT. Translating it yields CASSPTRTGYRPQHF.